These 5 T cell receptor beta chains originate from one sample sequenced in a study of Ad26.COV2.S vaccination and SARS-CoV-2 variants. Treatment noted: some 20 received Ad26.COV2.S at low or high dose, single or two shots; about 5 received placebo; per-sample allocation not given. Specimen acquisition occurred on day 63 following the initial vaccine or placebo injection. Assay used: immunoSEQ multiplex PCR; TCRdb lists only in-frame clones, some missing. The data show about 350,000 clones, 88% seen once. The sample consisted of peripheral blood, taken in a trial of Ad26.COV2.S vaccine versus placebo. The source is a person aged 18 to 59 who received the Ad26.COV2.S COVID-19 vaccine or a placebo.

The chain employs TRBV28 and TRBJ1-2; no reliable D call. CDR3 length: 17 amino acids. Trimming shortened V by 5 bases and J by 0 bases, and 19 bases separated the two germline ends. Germline lookup yields CDR1 MDHEN and CDR2 SYDVKM. For the CDR3, the DNA is TGTGCCAGCAGTATCACAGTGCCACCGTTTTCTAACTATGGCTACACCTTC. The encoded protein is CASSITVPPFSNYGYTF.

The chain is built from TRBV7-6 and TRBJ1-5; D call uncertain. Germline CDR1 and CDR2: SGHVS and FNYEAQ. Deletions cut 2 bases from V and 3 bases from J, with 11 bases between. This CDR3 spans 15 amino acids. In nucleotides, the CDR3 is TGTGCCAGCAGCTTAACATCTGATAACAATCAGCCCCAGCATTTT. Its protein product is CASSLTSDNNQPQHF.

The V gene is TRBV15, the J gene TRBJ2-7; possibly TRBD1 or TRBD2 for D (5 bases each). The CDR3 is 13 amino acids. The V gene lost 7 bases and the J gene lost 3 bases, with 13 bases spanning the gap. CDR1 LNHNV and CDR2 YYDKDF come from the germline V gene (reference sequence). This CDR3 reads CATKVGAGYEQYF. CDR3 sequence (DNA): TGTGCCACCAAGGTAGGGGCGGGCTACGAGCAGTACTTC.

The rearrangement links TRBV6-5 to TRBJ2-1, with 8 positions matching TRBD1. V shed 2 bases, J shed 4 bases, and the junction held 7 bases outside the gene matches. The CDR3 runs 16 residues. Germline CDR1 is MNHEY and CDR2 is SVGAGI. The CDR3 sequence: CASSYTPGQVYNEQFF. The CDR3, as DNA: TGTGCCAGCAGTTACACACCGGGACAGGTGTACAATGAGCAGTTCTTC.

The V gene is TRBV18, the J gene TRBJ1-4; 7 positions match TRBD1. With 2 bases clipped from V and 6 bases from J, the junction kept 0 bases outside the gene matches. CDR1 is KGHSH and CDR2 is LQKENI in the germline V gene. The CDR3 covers 13 residues. CDR3 amino acids: CASSPRGHEKLFF. The CDR3 nucleotides are TGTGCCAGCTCACCAAGGGGGCATGAAAAACTGTTTTTT. Based on the CDR3 plus reference TRBV18 and TRBJ1-4, the full variable domain is NAGVMQNPRHLVRRRGQEARLRCSPMKGHSHVYWYRQLPEEGLKFMVYLQKENIIDESGMPKERFSAEFPKEGPSILRIQQVVRGDSAAYFCASSPRGHEKLFFGSGTQLSVL.